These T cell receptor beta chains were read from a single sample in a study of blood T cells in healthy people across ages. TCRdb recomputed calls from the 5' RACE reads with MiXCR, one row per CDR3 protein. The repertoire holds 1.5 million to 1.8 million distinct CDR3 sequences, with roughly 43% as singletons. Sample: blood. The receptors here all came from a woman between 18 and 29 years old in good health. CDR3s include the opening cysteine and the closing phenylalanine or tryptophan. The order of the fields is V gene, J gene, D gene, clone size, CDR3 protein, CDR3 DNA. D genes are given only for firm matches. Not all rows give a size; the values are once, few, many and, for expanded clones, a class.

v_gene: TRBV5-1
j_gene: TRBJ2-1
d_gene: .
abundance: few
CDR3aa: CASSLGLRGAYNEQFF
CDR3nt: TGCGCCAGCAGCTTGGGGTTGAGGGGGGCATACAATGAGCAGTTCTTC

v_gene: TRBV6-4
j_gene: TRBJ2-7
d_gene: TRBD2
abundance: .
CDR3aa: CASPRLAGVILTYEQYF
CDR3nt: TGTGCCAGTCCGAGGCTAGCGGGGGTAATCTTGACCTACGAGCAGTACTTC

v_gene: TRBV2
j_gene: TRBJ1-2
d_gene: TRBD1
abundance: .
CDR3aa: CANKTGIYGYTF
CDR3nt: TGTGCCAACAAGACAGGGATTTATGGCTACACCTTC

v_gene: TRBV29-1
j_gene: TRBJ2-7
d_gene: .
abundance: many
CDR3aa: CSVWKGTYEQYF
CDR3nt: TGCAGCGTCTGGAAGGGAACCTACGAGCAGTACTTC

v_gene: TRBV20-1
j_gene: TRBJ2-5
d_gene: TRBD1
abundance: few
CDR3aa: CSARGTGQQETQYF
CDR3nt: TGCAGTGCTAGAGGGACAGGACAGCAAGAGACCCAGTACTTC

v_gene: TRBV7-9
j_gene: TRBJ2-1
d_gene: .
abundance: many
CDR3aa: CASSLLADEQFF
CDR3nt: TGTGCCAGCAGCTTACTAGCCGATGAGCAGTTCTTC

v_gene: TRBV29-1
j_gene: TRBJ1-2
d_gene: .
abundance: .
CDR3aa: CSVRRALTYPNYGYTF
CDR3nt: TGCAGCGTCCGGAGGGCCCTAACCTACCCCAACTATGGCTACACCTTC

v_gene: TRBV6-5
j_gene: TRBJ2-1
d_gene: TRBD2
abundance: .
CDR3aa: CASRRTSGRAEQFF
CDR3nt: TGTGCCAGCAGGCGGACTAGCGGGAGGGCGGAGCAGTTCTTC

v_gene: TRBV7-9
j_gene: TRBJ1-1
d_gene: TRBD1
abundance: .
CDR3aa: CASSIQGFGTEAFF
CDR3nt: TGTGCCAGCAGCATACAGGGGTTTGGCACTGAAGCTTTCTTT

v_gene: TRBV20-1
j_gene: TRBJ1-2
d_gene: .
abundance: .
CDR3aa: CSARDWALYGYTF
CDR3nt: TGCAGTGCTAGAGATTGGGCCCTTTATGGCTACACCTTC

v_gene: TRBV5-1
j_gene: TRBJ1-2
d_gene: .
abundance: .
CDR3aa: CASSFNRRADGYTF
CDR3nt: TGCGCCAGCAGCTTCAACAGGCGTGCGGATGGCTACACCTTC

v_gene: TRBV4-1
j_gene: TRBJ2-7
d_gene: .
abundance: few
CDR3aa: CASSLEERFEQYF
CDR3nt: TGCGCCAGCAGCCTAGAAGAGCGATTCGAGCAGTACTTC

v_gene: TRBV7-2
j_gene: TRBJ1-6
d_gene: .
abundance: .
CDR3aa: CASSPGQLVNSPLHF
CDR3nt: TGTGCCAGCAGCCCAGGACAGCTAGTTAATTCACCCCTCCACTTT

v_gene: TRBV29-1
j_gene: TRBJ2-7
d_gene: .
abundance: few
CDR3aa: CSVEIRVNEQYF
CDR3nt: TGCAGCGTTGAAATTAGGGTCAATGAGCAGTACTTC

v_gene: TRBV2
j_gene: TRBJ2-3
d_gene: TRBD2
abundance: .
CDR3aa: CASIRTSGYTDTQYF
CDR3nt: TGTGCCAGCATTAGGACTAGCGGTTACACAGATACGCAGTATTTT

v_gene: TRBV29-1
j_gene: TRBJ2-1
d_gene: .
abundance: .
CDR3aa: CSIITVVVGEQFF
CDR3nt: TGCAGTATCATCACGGTGGTTGTTGGTGAGCAGTTCTTC

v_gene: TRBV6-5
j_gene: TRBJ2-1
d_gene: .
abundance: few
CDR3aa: CASSYSPNQGEQFF
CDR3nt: TGTGCCAGCAGTTACTCTCCGAATCAGGGTGAGCAGTTCTTC

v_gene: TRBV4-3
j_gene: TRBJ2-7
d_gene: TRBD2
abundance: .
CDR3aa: CASSQDRGGGGEQYF
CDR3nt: TGCGCCAGCAGCCAAGATCGGGGCGGGGGGGGTGAGCAGTACTTC

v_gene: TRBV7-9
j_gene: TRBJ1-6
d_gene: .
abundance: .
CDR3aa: CVSSSTKGDANSPLHF
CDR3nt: TGTGTCAGCAGCTCGACTAAGGGAGACGCAAATTCACCCCTCCACTTT

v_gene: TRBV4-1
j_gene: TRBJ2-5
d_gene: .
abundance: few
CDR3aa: CASRPLLTAGQETQYF
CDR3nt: TGCGCCAGCAGACCACTCCTGACCGCGGGCCAAGAGACCCAGTACTTC

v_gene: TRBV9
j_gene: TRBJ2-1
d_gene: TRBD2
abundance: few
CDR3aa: CASGTGGQDEQFF
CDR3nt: TGTGCCAGCGGTACGGGGGGGCAAGATGAGCAGTTCTTC

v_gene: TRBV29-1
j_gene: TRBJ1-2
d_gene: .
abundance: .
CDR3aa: CSVPGPTYGYTF
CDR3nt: TGCAGCGTTCCTGGACCTACCTATGGCTACACCTTC

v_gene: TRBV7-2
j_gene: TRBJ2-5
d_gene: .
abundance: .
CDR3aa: CASSSRRGNQETQYF
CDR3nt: TGTGCCAGCAGCTCCAGGCGGGGAAACCAAGAGACCCAGTACTTC

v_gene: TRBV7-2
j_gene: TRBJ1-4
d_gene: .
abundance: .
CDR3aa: CASSFSGADVKLFF
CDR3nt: TGTGCCAGCAGCTTCTCAGGGGCGGATGTAAAACTGTTTTTT

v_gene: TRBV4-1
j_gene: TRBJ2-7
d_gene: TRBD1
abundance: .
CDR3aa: CASSHDRGGYEQYF
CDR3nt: TGCGCCAGCAGCCACGACAGGGGCGGCTACGAGCAGTACTTC

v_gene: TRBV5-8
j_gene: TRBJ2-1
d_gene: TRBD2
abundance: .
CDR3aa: CASSLASGSFYNEQFF
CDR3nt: TGTGCCAGCAGCTTGGCTAGCGGGAGCTTCTACAATGAGCAGTTCTTC

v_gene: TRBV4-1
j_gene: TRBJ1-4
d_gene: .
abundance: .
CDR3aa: CASSQFGQGNEKLFF
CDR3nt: TGCGCCAGCAGCCAATTCGGCCAGGGGAATGAAAAACTGTTTTTT

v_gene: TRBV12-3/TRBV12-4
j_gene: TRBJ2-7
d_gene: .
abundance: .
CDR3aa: CASSPPSGVTYEQYF
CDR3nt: TGTGCCAGCAGTCCACCTTCGGGAGTCACATACGAGCAGTACTTC

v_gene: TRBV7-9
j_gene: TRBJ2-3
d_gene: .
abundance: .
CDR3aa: CASSAVIGSFGTDTQYF
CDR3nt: TGTGCCAGCAGCGCGGTCATCGGGTCTTTCGGCACAGATACGCAGTATTTT

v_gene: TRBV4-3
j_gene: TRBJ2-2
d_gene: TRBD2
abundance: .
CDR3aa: CASSQKLAGSTGELFF
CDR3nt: TGCGCCAGCAGCCAAAAGCTAGCGGGGAGCACCGGGGAGCTGTTTTTT

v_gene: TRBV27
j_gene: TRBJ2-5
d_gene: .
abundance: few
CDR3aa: CASSPTLTTGFGTQYF
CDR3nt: TGTGCCAGCAGTCCTACGCTTACCACAGGGTTCGGGACCCAGTACTTC

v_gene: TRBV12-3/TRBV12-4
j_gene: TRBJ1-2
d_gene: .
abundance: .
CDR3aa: CASSLRPGASPHGYTF
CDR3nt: TGTGCCAGCAGCTTACGGCCGGGGGCTTCACCTCACGGCTACACCTTC

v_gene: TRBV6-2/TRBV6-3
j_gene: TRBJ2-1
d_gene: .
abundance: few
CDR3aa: CASRLNNEQFF
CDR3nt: TGCGCCAGCAGACTAAACAATGAGCAGTTCTTC

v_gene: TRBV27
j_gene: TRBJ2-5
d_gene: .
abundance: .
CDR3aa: CASSTRRDDPYNEQYF
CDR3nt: TGTGCCAGCAGCACCCGGCGGGATGACCCCTACAATGAGCAGTACTTC

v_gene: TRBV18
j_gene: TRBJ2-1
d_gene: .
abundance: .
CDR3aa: CASSPPKGGEQFF
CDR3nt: TGTGCCAGCTCACCACCGAAGGGGGGTGAGCAGTTCTTC

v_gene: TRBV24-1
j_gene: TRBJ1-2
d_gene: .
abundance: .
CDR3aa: CATSDPSPTSYGYTF
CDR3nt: TGTGCCACCAGTGACCCAAGCCCCACGAGCTATGGCTACACCTTC

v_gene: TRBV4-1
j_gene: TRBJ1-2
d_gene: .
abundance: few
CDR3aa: CASKTLATNYGYTF
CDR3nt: TGCGCCAGCAAGACATTAGCGACTAACTATGGCTACACCTTC

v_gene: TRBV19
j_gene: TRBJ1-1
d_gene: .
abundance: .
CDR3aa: CASSIQGSTEAFF
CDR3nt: TGTGCCAGTAGTATACAGGGTTCGACTGAAGCTTTCTTT

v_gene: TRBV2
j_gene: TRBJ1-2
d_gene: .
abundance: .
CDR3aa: CASTSGEYGYTF
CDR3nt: TGTGCCAGTACCTCAGGGGAATATGGCTACACCTTC

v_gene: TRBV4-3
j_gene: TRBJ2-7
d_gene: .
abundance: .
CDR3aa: CASSQDPGPRYEQYF
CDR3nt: TGCGCCAGCAGCCAAGACCCGGGGCCACGATACGAGCAGTACTTC

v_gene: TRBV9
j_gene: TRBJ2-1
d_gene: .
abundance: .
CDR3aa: CASSGGGAGVAYNEQFF
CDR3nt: TGTGCCAGCAGCGGAGGGGGGGCGGGAGTTGCCTACAATGAGCAGTTCTTC

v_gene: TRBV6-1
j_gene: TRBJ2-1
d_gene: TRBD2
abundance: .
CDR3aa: CASSAGTSRYEQFF
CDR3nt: TGTGCCAGCAGTGCCGGGACTAGCAGATATGAGCAGTTCTTC

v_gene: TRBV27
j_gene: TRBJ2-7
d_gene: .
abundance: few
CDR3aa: CASSLMGGNEQYF
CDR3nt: TGTGCCAGCAGCTTAATGGGTGGCAACGAGCAGTACTTC